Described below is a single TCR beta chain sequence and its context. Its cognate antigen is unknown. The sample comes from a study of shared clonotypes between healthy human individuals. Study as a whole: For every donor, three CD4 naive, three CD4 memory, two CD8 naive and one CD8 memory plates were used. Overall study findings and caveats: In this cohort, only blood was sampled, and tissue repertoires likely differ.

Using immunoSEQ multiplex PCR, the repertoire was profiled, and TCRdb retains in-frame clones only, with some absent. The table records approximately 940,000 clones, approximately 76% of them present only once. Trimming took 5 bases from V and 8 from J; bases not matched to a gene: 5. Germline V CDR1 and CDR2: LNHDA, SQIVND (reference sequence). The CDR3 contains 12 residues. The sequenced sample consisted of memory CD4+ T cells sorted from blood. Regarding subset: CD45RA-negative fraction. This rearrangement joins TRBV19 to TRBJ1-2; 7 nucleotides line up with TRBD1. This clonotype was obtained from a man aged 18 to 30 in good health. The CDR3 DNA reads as TGTGCCAGTAGTCGACAGGGTCGGGGCTACACCTTC. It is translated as CASSRQGRGYTF.